What follows describes a single T cell receptor beta chain. This record comes from a study of blood T cell repertoires in COVID-19. About the research overall: COVID-19 samples from acute and convalescent phases originated in the United States, Italy and Spain. Sources were T cells, B-cell-depleted T cells, or PBMCs; the material itself was cDNA or gDNA.

In the original workflow: Amplification from reference gene primers served as the basis for estimated nucleated cell counts. Measured with immunoSEQ multiplex PCR; TCRdb has only the in-frame clones, and not every one. The V and J calls and clone size come from that table; D and trimming were worked out from the DNA. This table has some 300,000 clones, 87% appearing once. The length of the CDR3 is 16 residues. Germline CDR1 reads MNHEY; CDR2 reads SMNVEV (reference sequence). The V end was cut by 2 bases, the J end by 2 bases, with 16 bases between. Material for sequencing was peripheral blood. V usage is TRBV27 and J usage is TRBJ2-7; D is unresolved. This receptor was taken from a man younger than 35 with active or convalescent COVID-19. The CDR3 DNA reads as TGTGCCAGCAGTTTAGGTTCCCTAGATCCCCCCTACGAGCAGTACTTC. The encoded protein is CASSLGSLDPPYEQYF.